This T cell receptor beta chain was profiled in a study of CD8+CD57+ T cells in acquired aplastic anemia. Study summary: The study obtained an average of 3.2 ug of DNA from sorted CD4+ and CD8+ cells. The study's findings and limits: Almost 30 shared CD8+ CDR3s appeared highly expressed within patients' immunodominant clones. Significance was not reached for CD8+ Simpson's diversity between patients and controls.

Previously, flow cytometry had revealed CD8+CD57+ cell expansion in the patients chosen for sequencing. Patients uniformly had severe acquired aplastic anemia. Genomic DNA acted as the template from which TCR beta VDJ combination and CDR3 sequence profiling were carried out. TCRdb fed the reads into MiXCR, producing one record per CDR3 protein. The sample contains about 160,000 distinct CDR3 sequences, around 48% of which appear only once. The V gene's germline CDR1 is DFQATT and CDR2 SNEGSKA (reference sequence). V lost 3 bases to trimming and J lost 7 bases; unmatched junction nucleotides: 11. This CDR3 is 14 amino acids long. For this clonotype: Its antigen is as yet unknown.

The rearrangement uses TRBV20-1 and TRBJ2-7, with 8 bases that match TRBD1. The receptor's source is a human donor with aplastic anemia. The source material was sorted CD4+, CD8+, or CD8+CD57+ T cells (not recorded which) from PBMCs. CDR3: CSASRGQGTGEQYF. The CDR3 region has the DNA TGCAGTGCTAGCCGAGGACAGGGAACGGGGGAGCAGTACTTC.